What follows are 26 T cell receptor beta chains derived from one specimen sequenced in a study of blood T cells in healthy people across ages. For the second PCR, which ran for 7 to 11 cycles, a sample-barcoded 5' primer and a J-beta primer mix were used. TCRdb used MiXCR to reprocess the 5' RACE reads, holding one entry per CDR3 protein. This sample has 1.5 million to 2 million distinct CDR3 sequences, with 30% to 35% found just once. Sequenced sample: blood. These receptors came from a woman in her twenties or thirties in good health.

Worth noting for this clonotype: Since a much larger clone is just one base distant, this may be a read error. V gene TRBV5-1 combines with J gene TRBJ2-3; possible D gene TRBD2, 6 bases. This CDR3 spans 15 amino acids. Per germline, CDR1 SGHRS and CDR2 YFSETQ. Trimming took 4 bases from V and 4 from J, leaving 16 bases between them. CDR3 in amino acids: CASSLTGDISDTQYF. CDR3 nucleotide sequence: TGCGCCAGCAGCCTAACGGGAGATATCTCAGATACGCAGTATTTT.

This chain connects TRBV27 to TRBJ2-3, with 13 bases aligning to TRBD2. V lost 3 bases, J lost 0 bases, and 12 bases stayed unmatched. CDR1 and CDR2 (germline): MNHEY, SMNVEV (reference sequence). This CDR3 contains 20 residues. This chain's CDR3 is CASSLSGLAGATPSTDTQYF. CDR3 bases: TGTGCCAGCAGTTTGTCAGGACTAGCGGGAGCCACGCCGAGCACAGATACGCAGTATTTT.

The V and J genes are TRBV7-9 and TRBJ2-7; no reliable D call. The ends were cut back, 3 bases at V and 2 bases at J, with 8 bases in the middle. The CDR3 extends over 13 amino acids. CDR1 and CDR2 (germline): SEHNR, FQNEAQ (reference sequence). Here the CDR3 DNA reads TGTGCCAGCAGCTTTGTCACTGCCTACGAGCAGTACTTC. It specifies CASSFVTAYEQYF.

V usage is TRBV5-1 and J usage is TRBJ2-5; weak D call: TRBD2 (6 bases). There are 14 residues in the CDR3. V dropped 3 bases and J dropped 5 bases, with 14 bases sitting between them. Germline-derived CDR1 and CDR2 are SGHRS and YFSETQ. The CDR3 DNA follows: TGCGCCAGCAGCTCCGGGACTCCACGGGAGACCCAGTACTTC. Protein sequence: CASSSGTPRETQYF.

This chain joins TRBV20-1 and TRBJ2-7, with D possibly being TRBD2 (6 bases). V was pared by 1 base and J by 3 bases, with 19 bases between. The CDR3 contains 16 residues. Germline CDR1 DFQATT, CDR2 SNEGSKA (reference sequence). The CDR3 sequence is CSARATGWGDDYEQYF. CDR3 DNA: TGCAGTGCTAGAGCGACGGGTTGGGGGGATGACTACGAGCAGTACTTC.

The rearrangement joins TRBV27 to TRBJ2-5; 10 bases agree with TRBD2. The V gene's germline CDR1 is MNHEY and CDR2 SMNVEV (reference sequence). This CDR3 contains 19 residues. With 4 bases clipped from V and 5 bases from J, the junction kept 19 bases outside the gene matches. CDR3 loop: CASSSHPLAGAAYLETQYF. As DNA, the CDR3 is TGTGCCAGCAGTTCCCATCCGCTAGCGGGAGCGGCGTATTTGGAGACCCAGTACTTC.

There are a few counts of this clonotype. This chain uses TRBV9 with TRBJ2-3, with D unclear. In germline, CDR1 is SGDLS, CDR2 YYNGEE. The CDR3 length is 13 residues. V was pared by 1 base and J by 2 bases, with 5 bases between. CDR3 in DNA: TGTGCCAGCAGCGTATGGGACACAGATACGCAGTATTTT. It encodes CASSVWDTDTQYF. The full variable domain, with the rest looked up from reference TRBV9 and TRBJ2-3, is DSGVTQTPKHLITATGQRVTLRCSPRSGDLSVYWYQQSLDQGLQFLIQYYNGEERAKGNILERFSAQQFPDLHSELNLSSLELGDSALYFCASSVWDTDTQYFGPGTRLTVL.

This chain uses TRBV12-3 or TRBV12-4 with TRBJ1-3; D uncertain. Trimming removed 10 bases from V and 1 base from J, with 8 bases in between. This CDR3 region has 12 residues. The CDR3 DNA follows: TGTGCCAACCCGGGATCTGGAAACACCATATATTTT. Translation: CANPGSGNTIYF.

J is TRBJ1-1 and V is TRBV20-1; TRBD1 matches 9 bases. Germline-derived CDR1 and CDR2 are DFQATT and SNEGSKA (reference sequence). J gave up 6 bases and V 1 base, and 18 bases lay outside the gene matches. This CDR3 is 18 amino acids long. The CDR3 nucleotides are TGCAGTGCTAGAGCTCCCCTCGGCTTGGGACAGGGAATAGCTGAAGCTTTCTTT. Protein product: CSARAPLGLGQGIAEAFF.

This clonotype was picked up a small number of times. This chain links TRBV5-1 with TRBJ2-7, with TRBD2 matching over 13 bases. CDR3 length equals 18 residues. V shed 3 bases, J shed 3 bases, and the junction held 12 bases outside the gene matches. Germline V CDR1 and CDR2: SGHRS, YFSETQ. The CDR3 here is CASSSGTSGKGRLYEQYF. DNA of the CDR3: TGCGCCAGCAGCTCCGGGACTAGCGGGAAGGGTCGCCTCTACGAGCAGTACTTC.

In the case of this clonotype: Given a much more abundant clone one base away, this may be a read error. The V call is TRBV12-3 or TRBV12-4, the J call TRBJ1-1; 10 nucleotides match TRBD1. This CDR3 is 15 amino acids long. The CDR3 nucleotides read TGTGCCAACAGTCTCAGGACAGGGGGTGACACTGAAGCTTTCTTT. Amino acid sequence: CANSLRTGGDTEAFF.

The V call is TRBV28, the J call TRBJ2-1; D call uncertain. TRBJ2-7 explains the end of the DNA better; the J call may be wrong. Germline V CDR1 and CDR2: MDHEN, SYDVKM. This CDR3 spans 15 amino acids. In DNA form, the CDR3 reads TGTGCCAGCAGTGTGGATCACGGCTCCTACAATGAGCAGTACTTC. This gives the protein CASSVDHGSYNEQYF.

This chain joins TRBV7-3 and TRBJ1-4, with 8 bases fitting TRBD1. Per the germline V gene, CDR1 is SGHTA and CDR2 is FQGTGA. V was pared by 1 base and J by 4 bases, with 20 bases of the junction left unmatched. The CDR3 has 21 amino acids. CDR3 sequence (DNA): TGTGCCAGCAGCTTAAGGGTGTGGACAGGGCGAGCGGGGGTTCTTAATGAAAAACTGTTTTTT. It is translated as CASSLRVWTGRAGVLNEKLFF.

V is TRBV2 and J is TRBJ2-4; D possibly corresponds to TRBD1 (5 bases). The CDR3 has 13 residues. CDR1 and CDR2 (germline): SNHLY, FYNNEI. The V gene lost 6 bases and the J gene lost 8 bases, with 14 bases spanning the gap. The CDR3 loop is CASSLDIRDIQYF. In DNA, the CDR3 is TGTGCCAGCAGCCTGGACATTAGGGACATTCAGTACTTC.

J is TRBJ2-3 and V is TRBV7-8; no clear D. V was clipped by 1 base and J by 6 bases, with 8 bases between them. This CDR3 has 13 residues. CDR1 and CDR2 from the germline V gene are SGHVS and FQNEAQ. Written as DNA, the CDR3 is TGTGCCAGCAGCTTAGAATTAGTGGATACGCAGTATTTT. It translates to CASSLELVDTQYF.

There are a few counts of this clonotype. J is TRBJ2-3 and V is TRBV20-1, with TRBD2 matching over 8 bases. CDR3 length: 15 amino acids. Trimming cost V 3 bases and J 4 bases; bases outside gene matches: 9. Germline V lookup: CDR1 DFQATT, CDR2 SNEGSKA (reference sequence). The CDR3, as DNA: TGCAGTGCTAGGGGGACGGGAGGGGCCCCAGATACGCAGTATTTT. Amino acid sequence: CSARGTGGAPDTQYF.

This CDR3 is CASSIERGKGTDTQYF. CDR3 nucleotides: TGTGCCAGTAGTATAGAAAGGGGAAAGGGCACAGATACGCAGTATTTT. The chain employs TRBV19 and TRBJ2-3, with D possibly matching TRBD1 (5 bases). Germline V gene lookup returns CDR1 LNHDA and CDR2 SQIVND (reference sequence). Trimming shortened V by 0 bases and J by 1 base, and 11 bases separated the two germline ends. The length of the CDR3 is 16 residues.

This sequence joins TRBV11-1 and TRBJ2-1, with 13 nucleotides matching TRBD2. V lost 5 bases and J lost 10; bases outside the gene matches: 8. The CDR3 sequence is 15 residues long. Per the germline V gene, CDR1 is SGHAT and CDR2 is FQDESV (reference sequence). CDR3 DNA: TGTGCCAGCAGCCGGACTAGCGGGGGCCTCCGGGAGCAGTTCTTC. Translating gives CASSRTSGGLREQFF. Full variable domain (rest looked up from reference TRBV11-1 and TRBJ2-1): EAEVAQSPRYKITEKSQAVAFWCDPISGHATLYWYRQILGQGPELLVQFQDESVVDDSQLPKDRFSAERLKGVDSTLKIQPAELGDSAMYLCASSRTSGGLREQFFGPGTRLTVL.

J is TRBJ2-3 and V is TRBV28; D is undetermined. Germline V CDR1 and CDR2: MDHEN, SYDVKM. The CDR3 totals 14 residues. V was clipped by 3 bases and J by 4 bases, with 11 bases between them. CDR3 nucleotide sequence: TGTGCCAGCAGTTTCATCGCCCGTTCAGATACGCAGTATTTT. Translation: CASSFIARSDTQYF.

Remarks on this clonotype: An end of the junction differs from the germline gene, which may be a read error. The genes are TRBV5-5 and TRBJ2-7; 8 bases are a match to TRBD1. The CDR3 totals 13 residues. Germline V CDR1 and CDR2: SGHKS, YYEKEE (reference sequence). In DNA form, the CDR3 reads TGTGCCGGCAGCTTGGGCAGGGGGCGCGAGCAGTACTTC. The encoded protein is CAGSLGRGREQYF.

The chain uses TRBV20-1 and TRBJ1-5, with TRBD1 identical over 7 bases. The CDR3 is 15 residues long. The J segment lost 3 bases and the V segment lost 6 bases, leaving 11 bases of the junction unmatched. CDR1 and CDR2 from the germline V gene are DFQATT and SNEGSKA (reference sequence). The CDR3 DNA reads TGCAGTGCCCGAGGACAGGATACAACCAATCAGCCCCAGCATTTT. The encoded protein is CSARGQDTTNQPQHF.

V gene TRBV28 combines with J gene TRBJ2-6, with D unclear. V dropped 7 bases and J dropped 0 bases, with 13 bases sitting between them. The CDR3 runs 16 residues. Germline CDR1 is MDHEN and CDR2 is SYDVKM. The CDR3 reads CASTQRPGSGANVLTF. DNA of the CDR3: TGTGCCAGCACTCAACGACCGGGCTCTGGGGCCAACGTCCTGACTTTC.

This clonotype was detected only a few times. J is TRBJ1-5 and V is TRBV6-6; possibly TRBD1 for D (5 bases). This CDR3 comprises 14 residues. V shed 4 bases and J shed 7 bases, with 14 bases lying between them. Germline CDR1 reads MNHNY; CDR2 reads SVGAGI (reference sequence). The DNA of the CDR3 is TGTGCCAGCAGTTTTCAGGGTTTACACCAGCCCCAGCATTTT. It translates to CASSFQGLHQPQHF.

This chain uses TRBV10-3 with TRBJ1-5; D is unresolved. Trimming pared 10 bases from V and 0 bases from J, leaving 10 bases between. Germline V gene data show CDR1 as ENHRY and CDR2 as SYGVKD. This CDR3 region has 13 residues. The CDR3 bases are TGTGCCACCCGGACGGATAGCAATCAGCCCCAGCATTTT. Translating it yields CATRTDSNQPQHF.

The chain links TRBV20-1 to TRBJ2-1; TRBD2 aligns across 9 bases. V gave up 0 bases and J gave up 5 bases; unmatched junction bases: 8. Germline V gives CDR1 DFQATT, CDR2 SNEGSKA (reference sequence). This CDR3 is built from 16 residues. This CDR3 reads CSARDGSGGFHNEQFF. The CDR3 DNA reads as TGCAGTGCTAGAGATGGAAGCGGGGGGTTTCACAATGAGCAGTTCTTC.

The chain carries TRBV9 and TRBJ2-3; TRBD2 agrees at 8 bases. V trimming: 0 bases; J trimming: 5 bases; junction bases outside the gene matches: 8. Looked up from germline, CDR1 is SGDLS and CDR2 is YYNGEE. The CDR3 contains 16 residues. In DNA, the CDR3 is TGTGCCAGCAGCGTAGAACTAGCGGCCCGGATAGATACGCAGTATTTT. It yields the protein CASSVELAARIDTQYF.